The 32 T cell receptor beta chains presented below share a single source sample, sequenced in a study of cytomegalovirus exposure and HLA in healthy donors. PCR was performed using 60 Vbeta and 13 Jbeta primers. Method: immunoSEQ multiplex PCR; TCRdb's copy keeps in-frame clones and lacks some. The data show roughly 110,000 clones, with around 80% seen just once and around 3.4% held by the top ten. Sequencing was carried out using PBMCs. These receptors were taken from a man in his fifties or sixties in good health and CMV-seronegative.

The chain carries TRBV4-1 and TRBJ2-3, with TRBD2 matching over 10 bases. Per germline, CDR1 MGHRA and CDR2 YSYEKL. The CDR3 is made up of 16 amino acids. V was pared by 4 bases and J by 5 bases, with 9 bases of the junction left unmatched. CDR3 residues: CASSPSPSGGLDTQYF. CDR3 nucleotide sequence: TGCGCCAGCAGCCCCTCCCCTAGCGGGGGATTAGATACGCAGTATTTT.

This chain links TRBV18 with TRBJ2-1, with 13 bases identical to TRBD2. J was trimmed by 7 bases and V by 1 base; bases with no gene match: 7. The germline gives CDR1 KGHSH, CDR2 LQKENI. CDR3 length: 17 amino acids. CDR3 nucleotide sequence: TGTGCCAGCTCACCACTTACTAGCGGGGGGGCAAATAATGAGCAGTTCTTC. Residues: CASSPLTSGGANNEQFF. The entire variable domain, with the rest obtained from reference TRBV18 and TRBJ2-1, is as follows: NAGVMQNPRHLVRRRGQEARLRCSPMKGHSHVYWYRQLPEEGLKFMVYLQKENIIDESGMPKERFSAEFPKEGPSILRIQQVVRGDSAAYFCASSPLTSGGANNEQFFGPGTRLTVL.

This chain joins TRBV11-3 and TRBJ2-1; 11 nucleotides agree with TRBD2. The CDR3 length is 18 residues. V shed 1 base and J 8 bases; nucleotides not matched to a gene: 13. Germline assignment: CDR1 SGHNT and CDR2 YENEEA. CDR3 DNA: TGTGCCAGCAGCTTAGGGGCGATTAGCGGGGGGGCAAATGATGAGCAGTTCTTC. The encoded protein is CASSLGAISGGANDEQFF.

Regarding this clone: Relative to the germline gene, one junction end is altered; a read error may explain this. The V call is TRBV4-1, the J call TRBJ1-1; no firm D call. In germline, CDR1 is MGHRA, CDR2 YSYEKL. The CDR3 totals 17 residues. The CDR3 reads CASSQDKGAGSNTGAFF. The CDR3 coding sequence is TGCGCCAGCAGCCAAGATAAAGGCGCGGGCTCGAACACTGGAGCTTTCTTT.

J is TRBJ2-3 and V is TRBV7-2; D is undetermined. Germline lookup yields CDR1 SGHTA and CDR2 FQGNSA. The CDR3 sequence is 12 residues long. V lost 1 base, J lost 7 bases, and 6 bases lay in between. CDR3 in amino acids: CASSLDSHTQYF. The CDR3 DNA follows: TGTGCCAGCAGCTTAGACTCTCATACGCAGTATTTT.

The V call is TRBV5-6, the J call TRBJ1-2; TRBD1 agrees at 8 bases. The germline V gene has CDR1 SGHDT and CDR2 YYEEEE. V lost 0 bases and J lost 7; bases outside the gene matches: 5. The length of the CDR3 is 14 residues. The CDR3 bases are TGTGCCAGCAGCTTGGTGGACAGGGTGGGTGGCTACACCTTC. Its protein is CASSLVDRVGGYTF.

This clone appeared a few times. This chain uses TRBV7-8 with TRBJ1-1; possibly TRBD1 for D (5 bases). Germline-derived CDR1 and CDR2 are SGHVS and FQNEAQ. V shed 5 bases and J shed 7 bases, with 17 bases lying between them. The CDR3 runs 14 residues. CDR3 protein: CASSAQGTWGEAFF. The CDR3 DNA reads TGTGCCAGCAGCGCCCAGGGTACCTGGGGTGAAGCTTTCTTT.

The J gene is TRBJ2-2, the V gene TRBV19, with D tentatively TRBD2 (6 bases). Germline CDR1 reads LNHDA; CDR2 reads SQIVND (reference sequence). Trimming removed 8 bases at V and 5 bases at J, with 18 bases between. CDR3 length equals 15 residues. The CDR3: CASGPPRGGTGELFF. In DNA form, the CDR3 reads TGTGCCAGTGGTCCCCCGCGGGGAGGTACCGGGGAGCTGTTTTTT.

Note on this clone: The same CDR3 can be traced to other DNA sequences in this sample. J is TRBJ1-5 and V is TRBV6-6; D remains unclear. Trimming took 6 bases from V and 4 from J, leaving 4 bases between them. Germline values: CDR1 MNHNY, CDR2 SVGAGI (reference sequence). The CDR3 runs to 11 residues. This CDR3 reads CASRLNQPQHF. CDR3 coding DNA: TGTGCCAGCAGACTAAATCAGCCCCAGCATTTT.

This clone was observed a handful of times. The rearrangement uses TRBV6-5 and TRBJ2-6, with D tentatively TRBD2 (6 bases). The germline V gene encodes CDR1 MNHEY and CDR2 SVGAGI. Between the trimmed V and J ends, which lost 8 bases and 0 bases, there was a span of 8 bases. CDR3 size: 14 residues. Here the CDR3 reads CASGGSSGANVLTF. CDR3 DNA: TGTGCCAGCGGGGGGTCCTCTGGGGCCAACGTCCTGACTTTC.

This chain uses TRBV5-1 with TRBJ1-6; a weak D match, TRBD1 (5 bases). This CDR3 has 16 amino acids. CDR1 is SGHRS, CDR2 YFSETQ, per germline. Trimming took off 3 bases at V and 7 bases at J, with 17 bases between the two ends. The CDR3 nucleotides are TGCGCCAGCAGCTCCGATCCCGGGGGAGCGAATTCACCCCTCCACTTT. It codes for CASSSDPGGANSPLHF.

The V gene is TRBV9, the J gene TRBJ1-3; TRBD1 matches 8 bases. V trimming: 0 bases; J trimming: 10 bases; junction bases outside the gene matches: 3. The length of the CDR3 is 13 residues. Germline V gene data show CDR1 as SGDLS and CDR2 as YYNGEE. Written as DNA, the CDR3 is TGTGCCAGCAGCGTAGACGGACAGGGAACCATATATTTT. This sequence encodes CASSVDGQGTIYF.

This rearrangement joins TRBV7-3 to TRBJ1-1, with D maybe TRBD1 (5 bases). Trimming removed 1 base at V and 2 bases at J, with 8 bases between. From germline, CDR1 is SGHTA and CDR2 FQGTGA. The CDR3 consists of 14 residues. The CDR3, as DNA: TGTGCCAGCAGCTTAAGCAGGGCAAACACTGAAGCTTTCTTT. As protein: CASSLSRANTEAFF.

This clone was seen a few times. The gene calls are TRBV6-1 and TRBJ2-1; 8 bases agree with TRBD1. J gave up 4 bases and V 8 bases, and 10 bases lay outside the gene matches. This CDR3 has 15 amino acids. Germline assignment: CDR1 MNHNS and CDR2 SASEGT. The CDR3 nucleotides read TGTGCCAGCGCGGCGACAGGGGTAAGGTACAATGAGCAGTTCTTC. Translating it yields CASAATGVRYNEQFF.

This chain joins TRBV7-7 and TRBJ2-5; D is unclear. Germline CDR1 SSHAT, CDR2 FNYEAQ (reference sequence). CDR3 size: 11 residues. Trimming removed 4 bases from V and 5 bases from J, with 5 bases in between. The CDR3 reads CASSSGETQYF. In nucleotides, the CDR3 is TGTGCCAGCAGCTCCGGGGAGACCCAGTACTTC.

DNA of the CDR3: TGCGCCAGCAGCCGAACCGGGACTAGCGGATTCGGGGAGACCCAGTACTTC. It is translated as CASSRTGTSGFGETQYF. The chain couples TRBV4-1 to TRBJ2-5; TRBD2 matches at 11 bases. The V gene end was trimmed by 4 bases and the J gene end by 5 bases; junction bases not matched to a gene: 12. Germline V gene data show CDR1 as MGHRA and CDR2 as YSYEKL. CDR3 size: 17 residues.

V is TRBV7-6 and J is TRBJ2-1, with 11 bases matching TRBD2. The V segment lost 6 bases and the J segment 0 bases; nucleotides outside the gene matches: 4. This CDR3 spans 16 amino acids. CDR1 is SGHVS, CDR2 FNYEAQ, per germline. The CDR3 region is CASRYTSGGSYNEQFF. For the CDR3, the DNA is TGTGCCAGCAGGTATACTAGCGGGGGCTCCTACAATGAGCAGTTCTTC. Based on the CDR3 plus reference TRBV7-6 and TRBJ2-1, the full variable domain is GAGVSQSPRYKVTKRGQDVALRCDPISGHVSLYWYRQALGQGPEFLTYFNYEAQQDKSGLPNDRFSAERPEGSISTLTIQRTEQRDSAMYRCASRYTSGGSYNEQFFGPGTRLTVL.

The chain carries TRBV5-1 and TRBJ2-1, with 11 positions matching TRBD1. After removal of 4 bases from V and 5 bases from J, the junction contained 11 bases not matched to a gene. In germline, CDR1 is SGHRS, CDR2 YFSETQ. The CDR3 consists of 17 residues. The CDR3 here is CASSPNRDRGWDNEQFF. The CDR3 DNA is TGCGCCAGCAGCCCGAATCGGGACAGGGGGTGGGACAATGAGCAGTTCTTC.

A few counts support this clone. The gene calls are TRBV2 and TRBJ1-1; D may be TRBD1 (6 bases). This CDR3 contains 13 residues. The V end lost 4 bases, the J end lost 1 base, and 7 bases lay between the germline ends. The germline gives CDR1 SNHLY, CDR2 FYNNEI. CDR3 DNA: TGTGCCAGCAGTGTCAGGGGGAACACTGAAGCTTTCTTT. Protein sequence: CASSVRGNTEAFF.

This chain joins TRBV19 and TRBJ1-1; 9 positions agree with TRBD1. CDR1 is LNHDA, CDR2 SQIVND, per germline (reference sequence). CDR3 length equals 14 residues. V was pared by 6 bases and J by 0 bases, with 2 bases of the junction left unmatched. CDR3 region: CASRDRGMNTEAFF. CDR3 nucleotide sequence: TGTGCCAGTAGAGACAGGGGGATGAACACTGAAGCTTTCTTT. Full variable domain (rest looked up from reference TRBV19 and TRBJ1-1): DGGITQSPKYLFRKEGQNVTLSCEQNLNHDAMYWYRQDPGQGLRLIYYSQIVNDFQKGDIAEGYSVSREKKESFPLTVTSAQKNPTAFYLCASRDRGMNTEAFFGQGTRLTVV.

This chain joins TRBV6-1 and TRBJ1-1; 9 nucleotides match TRBD1. Germline loops: CDR1 MNHNS, CDR2 SASEGT. The CDR3 has 15 amino acids. The junction had 8 bases not matched to a gene; V was cut back by 8 bases and J by 1 base. CDR3 in amino acids: CASGLGTGRNTEAFF. The CDR3 coding sequence is TGTGCCAGCGGATTAGGGACAGGGCGGAACACTGAAGCTTTCTTT.

Comments on this clone: This same CDR3 is encoded by further DNA sequences in the sample. The chain uses TRBV6-5 and TRBJ1-5; D possibly corresponds to TRBD1 (5 bases). The ends were cut back, 2 bases at V and 7 bases at J, with 12 bases in the middle. The CDR3 consists of 14 residues. The germline V gene has CDR1 MNHEY and CDR2 SVGAGI. CDR3 loop: CASSYRGGNQPQHF. CDR3 DNA: TGTGCCAGCAGTTACCGCGGGGGGAACCAGCCCCAGCATTTT.

The rearrangement uses TRBV5-6 and TRBJ1-2; 8 positions agree with TRBD1. This CDR3 is 15 amino acids long. The J segment lost 8 bases and the V segment lost 4 bases, leaving 13 bases of the junction unmatched. CDR1 is SGHDT and CDR2 is YYEEEE in the germline V gene. CDR3 protein: CASSRSTGAIGGYTF. CDR3 bases: TGTGCCAGCAGCCGCTCGACAGGGGCGATTGGAGGCTACACCTTC.

V usage is TRBV9 and J usage is TRBJ1-6, with a weak D call TRBD1 (5 bases). V dropped 0 bases and J dropped 8 bases, with 15 bases sitting between them. Germline values: CDR1 SGDLS, CDR2 YYNGEE. The CDR3 length is 16 residues. The CDR3 sequence is CASSVGLVGADSPLHF. The CDR3 nucleotides read TGTGCCAGCAGCGTAGGGTTGGTAGGGGCGGATTCACCCCTCCACTTT.

The V call is TRBV5-4, the J call TRBJ2-3, with 7 bases aligning to TRBD1. Germline V gene lookup returns CDR1 SGHNT and CDR2 YYREEE (reference sequence). The CDR3 runs to 15 residues. V lost 0 bases to trimming and J lost 2 bases; unmatched junction nucleotides: 3. Written as DNA, the CDR3 is TGTGCCAGCAGCTTGGCAGACAGGGACACAGATACGCAGTATTTT. Encoded protein: CASSLADRDTDTQYF.

This chain connects TRBV11-1 to TRBJ2-3; a possible D gene is TRBD1 (6 bases). The CDR3 totals 13 residues. Germline CDR1 is SGHAT and CDR2 is FQDESV (reference sequence). The V and J ends lost 3 bases and 13 bases respectively, with 17 bases between them. The CDR3 sequence: CASSFRKDSQEYF. For the CDR3, the DNA is TGTGCCAGCAGCTTTAGGAAGGACAGTCAGGAGTATTTT.

This clone has only a few counts. The chain recombines TRBV18 with TRBJ2-7, with 8 bases aligning to TRBD1. The germline V gene has CDR1 KGHSH and CDR2 LQKENI. Trimming took 5 bases from V and 7 from J; bases not matched to a gene: 7. The CDR3 covers 13 residues. The CDR3 nucleotides read TGTGCCAGCTCATTTAGACAGGGGAAAGAGCAGTACTTC. Residues: CASSFRQGKEQYF.

As DNA, the CDR3 is TGTGCCTGGAGTGTAGCCCCAAACACTGAAGCTTTCTTT. Translated, it gives CAWSVAPNTEAFF. This chain joins TRBV30 and TRBJ1-1; D call uncertain. Germline CDR1 and CDR2: GTSNPN and SVGIG (reference sequence). Trimming took off 0 bases at V and 2 bases at J, with 7 bases between the two ends. The CDR3 contains 13 residues.

This clone was seen a handful of times. This chain connects TRBV5-1 to TRBJ2-2; maybe TRBD2 (6 bases). This CDR3 comprises 15 residues. Germline loops: CDR1 SGHRS, CDR2 YFSETQ. V lost 5 bases and J lost 0, with 11 bases in between. DNA of the CDR3: TGCGCCAGCAGTCAAACTAGCCCGAACACCGGGGAGCTGTTTTTT. Its translation: CASSQTSPNTGELFF. Full variable domain (remainder filled in from reference TRBV5-1 and TRBJ2-2): KAGVTQTPRYLIKTRGQQVTLSCSPISGHRSVSWYQQTPGQGLQFLFEYFSETQRNKGNFPGRFSGRQFSNSRSEMNVSTLELGDSALYLCASSQTSPNTGELFFGEGSRLTVL.

This chain connects TRBV6-1 to TRBJ1-5, with D perhaps TRBD1 (5 bases). V lost 1 base and J 7 bases, leaving 11 bases between the germline ends. From germline, CDR1 is MNHNS and CDR2 SASEGT. This CDR3 spans 14 amino acids. The CDR3 here is CASSEEEGTQPQHF. In DNA form, the CDR3 reads TGTGCCAGCAGTGAAGAGGAGGGGACCCAGCCCCAGCATTTT.

The chain links TRBV7-2 to TRBJ2-3, with 11 positions matching TRBD1. Per germline, CDR1 SGHTA and CDR2 FQGNSA. The CDR3 has 16 amino acids. V was pared by 5 bases and J by 8 bases, with 12 bases of the junction left unmatched. The CDR3 DNA reads as TGTGCCAGCAGCAACCGGGACAGGGGGGGAACGGGTACGCAGTATTTT. This translates into CASSNRDRGGTGTQYF.

The chain carries TRBV27 and TRBJ2-5, with TRBD2 matching over 10 bases. The CDR3 runs 15 residues. Germline CDR1 and CDR2: MNHEY and SMNVEV (reference sequence). Losses at the gene ends were 2 bases for V and 5 bases for J; bases not matched to a gene: 5. As DNA, the CDR3 is TGTGCCAGCAGTTTAGAGCGGGGGGGCGGGGAGACCCAGTACTTC. This sequence encodes CASSLERGGGETQYF.